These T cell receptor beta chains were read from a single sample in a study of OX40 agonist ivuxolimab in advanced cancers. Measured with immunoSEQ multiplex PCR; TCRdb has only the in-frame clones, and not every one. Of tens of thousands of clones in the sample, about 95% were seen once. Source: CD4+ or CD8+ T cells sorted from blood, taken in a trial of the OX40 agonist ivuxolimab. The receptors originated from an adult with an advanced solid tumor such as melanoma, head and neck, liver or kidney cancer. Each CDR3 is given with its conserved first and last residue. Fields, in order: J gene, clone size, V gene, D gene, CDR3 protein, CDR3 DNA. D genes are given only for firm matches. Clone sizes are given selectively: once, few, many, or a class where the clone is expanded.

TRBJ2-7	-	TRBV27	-	CASSLGRNYEQYF	TGTGCCAGCAGCCTCGGACGGAACTACGAGCAGTACTTC
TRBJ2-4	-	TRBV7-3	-	CASSRPPCDF	TGTGCCAGCAGCCGACCACCCTGTGACTTC
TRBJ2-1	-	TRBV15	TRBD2	CATSRPPPGGVNEQFF	TGTGCCACCAGCAGACCCCCGCCGGGGGGAGTCAATGAGCAGTTCTTC
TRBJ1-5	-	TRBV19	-	CASTPQPQGNQPQHF	TGTGCCAGTACCCCTCAGCCCCAGGGCAATCAGCCCCAGCATTTT
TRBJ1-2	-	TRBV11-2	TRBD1	CASREQGATHYGYTF	TGTGCCAGCAGGGAACAGGGGGCTACCCACTATGGCTACACCTTC
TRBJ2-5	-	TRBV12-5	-	CASGPLETQYF	TGTGCTAGTGGCCCCCTCGAGACCCAGTACTTC
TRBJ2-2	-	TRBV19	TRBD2	CASSFESGGNTGELFF	TGTGCCAGTAGTTTCGAAAGCGGGGGAAACACCGGGGAGCTGTTTTTT
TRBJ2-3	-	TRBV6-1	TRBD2	CASSRLAGGLDTQYF	TGTGCCAGCAGCCGACTAGCGGGGGGGTTGGATACGCAGTATTTT
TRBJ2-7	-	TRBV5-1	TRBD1	CASSPWDRGTYEQYF	TGCGCCAGCAGCCCCTGGGACAGGGGAACCTACGAGCAGTACTTC
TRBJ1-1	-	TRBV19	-	CASSQGTEGTEAFF	TGTGCCAGTAGTCAAGGGACGGAGGGCACTGAAGCTTTCTTT
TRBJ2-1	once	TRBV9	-	CASSVADRRSVYNEQFF	TGTGCCAGCAGCGTAGCTGACCGAAGGTCGGTATACAATGAGCAGTTCTTC
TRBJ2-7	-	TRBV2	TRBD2	CASRRGTSGGDEQYF	TGTGCCAGCAGGCGCGGGACTAGCGGGGGGGACGAGCAGTACTTC
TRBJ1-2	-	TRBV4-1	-	CASSLQDNQVPGYTF	TGCGCCAGCAGCCTCCAGGACAACCAGGTCCCAGGCTACACCTTC
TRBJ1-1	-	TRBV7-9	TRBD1	CASSGYRGNTEAFF	TGTGCCAGCAGCGGGTACAGGGGGAACACTGAAGCTTTCTTT
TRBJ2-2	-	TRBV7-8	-	CASSLLIGYTGELFF	TGTGCCAGCAGCTTATTGATTGGATACACCGGGGAGCTGTTTTTT
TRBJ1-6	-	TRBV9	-	CASGGGAYNSPLHF	TGTGCCAGCGGCGGGGGGGCCTATAATTCACCCCTCCACTTT
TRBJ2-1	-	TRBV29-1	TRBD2	CSVEEGTRTSNEQFF	TGCAGCGTTGAAGAGGGGACTAGGACATCCAATGAGCAGTTCTTC
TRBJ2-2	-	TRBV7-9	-	CASSADTGELFF	TGTGCCAGCAGCGCAGACACCGGGGAGCTGTTTTTT
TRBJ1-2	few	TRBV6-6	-	CASSYSLDGYTF	TGTGCCAGCAGTTACAGTCTGGATGGCTACACCTTC
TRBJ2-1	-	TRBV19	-	CASSIDYIWTAGSNEQFF	TGTGCCAGTAGTATAGATTATATATGGACAGCCGGGAGCAATGAGCAGTTCTTC